This T cell receptor beta chain is drawn from a study of T cell repertoires in cytomegalovirus infection. About the study: Public TCR beta signatures were indicative of both CMV infection and a matching HLA type.

This clonotype was detected only a few times. The antigen is not known. Study results and caveats: Carriers of CMV plus the relevant HLA were identified by cumulative public TCR beta family frequency. Within the response measured ex vivo, HLA-C-restricted CMV-specific TCR beta clonotypes were dominant.

CDR3 length: 12 amino acids. Trimming removed 4 bases at V and 8 bases at J, with 14 bases between. From germline, CDR1 is SQVTM and CDR2 ANQGSEA. Via MiXCR, TCRdb re-called the reads, giving one row per CDR3 protein. This sample carries about 260,000 distinct CDR3 sequences, around 15% of them seen once, and the ten largest clones take 8.5% to 10%. The source is a human donor in good health (CMV status not recorded). Some clones in this sample may be carry-over from other donors' samples. Sequencing was carried out using PBMCs. V usage is TRBV29-1 and J usage is TRBJ1-2, with D maybe TRBD1 (5 bases). This CDR3 reads CSVGDPPYGYTF. Written as DNA, the CDR3 is TGCAGCGTTGGGGACCCCCCCTACGGCTACACCTTC.